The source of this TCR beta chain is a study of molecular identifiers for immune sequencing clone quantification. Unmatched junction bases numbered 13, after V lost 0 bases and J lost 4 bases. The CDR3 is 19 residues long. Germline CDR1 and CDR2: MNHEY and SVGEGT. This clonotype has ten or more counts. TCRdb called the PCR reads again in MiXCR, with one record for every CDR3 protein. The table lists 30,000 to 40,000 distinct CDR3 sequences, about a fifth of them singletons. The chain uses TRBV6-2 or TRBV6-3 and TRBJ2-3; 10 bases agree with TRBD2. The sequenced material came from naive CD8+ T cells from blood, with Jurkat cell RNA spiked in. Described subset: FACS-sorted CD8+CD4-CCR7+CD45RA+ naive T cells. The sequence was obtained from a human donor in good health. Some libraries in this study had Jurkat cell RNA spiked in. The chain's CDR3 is CASSYSNPPLAGSPDTQYF. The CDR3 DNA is TGTGCCAGCAGTTACTCGAATCCCCCACTAGCGGGGTCCCCAGATACGCAGTATTTT.